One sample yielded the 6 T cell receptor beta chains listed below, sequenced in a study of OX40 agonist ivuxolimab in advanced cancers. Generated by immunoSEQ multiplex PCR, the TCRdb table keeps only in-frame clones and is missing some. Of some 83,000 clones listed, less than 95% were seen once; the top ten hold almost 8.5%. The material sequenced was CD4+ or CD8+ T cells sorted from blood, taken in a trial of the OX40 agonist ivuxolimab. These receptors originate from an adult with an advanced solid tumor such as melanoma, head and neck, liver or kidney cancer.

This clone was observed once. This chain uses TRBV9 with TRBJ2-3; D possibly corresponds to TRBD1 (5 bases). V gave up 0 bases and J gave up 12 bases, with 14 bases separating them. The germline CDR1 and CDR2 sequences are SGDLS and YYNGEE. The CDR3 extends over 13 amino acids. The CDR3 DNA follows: TGTGCCAGCAGCGTAGCCCTGGGGCCGGATCAGTATTTT. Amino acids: CASSVALGPDQYF.

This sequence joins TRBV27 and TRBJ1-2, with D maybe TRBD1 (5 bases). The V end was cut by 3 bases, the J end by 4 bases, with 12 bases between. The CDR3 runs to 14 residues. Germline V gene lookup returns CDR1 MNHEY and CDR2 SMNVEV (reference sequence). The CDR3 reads CASSLAGRGYGYTF. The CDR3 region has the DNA TGTGCCAGCAGTTTGGCGGGGCGAGGCTATGGCTACACCTTC.

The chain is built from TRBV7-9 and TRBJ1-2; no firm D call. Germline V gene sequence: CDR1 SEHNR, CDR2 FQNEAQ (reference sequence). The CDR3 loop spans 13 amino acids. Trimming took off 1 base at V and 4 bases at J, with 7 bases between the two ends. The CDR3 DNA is TGTGCCAGCAGCTTAGGAAAGACCTATGGCTACACCTTC. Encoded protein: CASSLGKTYGYTF.

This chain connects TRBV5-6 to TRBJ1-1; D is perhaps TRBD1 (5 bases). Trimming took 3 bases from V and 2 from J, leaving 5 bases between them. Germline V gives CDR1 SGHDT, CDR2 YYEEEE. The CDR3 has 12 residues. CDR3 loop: CASSWGNTEAFF. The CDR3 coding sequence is TGTGCCAGCAGCTGGGGCAACACTGAAGCTTTCTTT.

CDR3 DNA sequence: TGCAGCGTTCCAGCTGCGGGGGCCAGCTATGGCTACACCTTC. It encodes CSVPAAGASYGYTF. The chain is built from TRBV29-1 and TRBJ1-2, with D possibly being TRBD1 (6 bases). The V gene's germline CDR1 is SQVTM and CDR2 ANQGSEA. CDR3 length: 14 residues. The V end was cut by 5 bases, the J end by 4 bases, with 17 bases between.

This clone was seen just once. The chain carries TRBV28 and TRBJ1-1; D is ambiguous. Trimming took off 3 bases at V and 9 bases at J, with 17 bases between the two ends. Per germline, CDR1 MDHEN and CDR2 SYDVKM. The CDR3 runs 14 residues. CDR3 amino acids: CASSFPLVQMKAFF. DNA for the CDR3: TGTGCCAGCAGTTTCCCCCTGGTGCAGATGAAAGCTTTCTTT.